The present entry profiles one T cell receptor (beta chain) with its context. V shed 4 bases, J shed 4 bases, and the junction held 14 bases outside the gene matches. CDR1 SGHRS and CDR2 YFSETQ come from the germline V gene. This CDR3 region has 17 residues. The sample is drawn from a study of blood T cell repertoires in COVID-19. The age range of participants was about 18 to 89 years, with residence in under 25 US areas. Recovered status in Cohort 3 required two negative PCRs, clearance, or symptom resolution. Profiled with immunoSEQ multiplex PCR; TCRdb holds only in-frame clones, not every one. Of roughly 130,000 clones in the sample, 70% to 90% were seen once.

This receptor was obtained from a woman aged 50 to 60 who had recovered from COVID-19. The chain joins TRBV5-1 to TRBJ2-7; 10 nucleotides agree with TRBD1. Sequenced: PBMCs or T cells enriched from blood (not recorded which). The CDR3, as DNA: TGCGCCAGCAGCCGTATGGCCGGGACAGGGGACCTTTACGAGCAGTACTTC. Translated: CASSRMAGTGDLYEQYF.